A single sample gave rise to the 27 T cell receptor beta chains below, sequenced in a study of cytomegalovirus exposure and HLA in healthy donors. Sequenced by immunoSEQ multiplex PCR; TCRdb stores in-frame clones only, minus some. Among 65,000 to 80,000 clones listed, less than 95% were seen once. The sequenced sample consisted of PBMCs. The source is a woman younger than 35 in good health and CMV-seropositive.

CDR3 sequence: CASSSWPRETQYF. The CDR3 DNA is TGCGCCAGCAGCTCCTGGCCCCGTGAGACCCAGTACTTC. The chain couples TRBV5-1 to TRBJ2-5; D is unresolved. V lost 3 bases and J 5 bases, leaving 11 bases between the germline ends. Germline-derived CDR1 and CDR2 are SGHRS and YFSETQ. The CDR3 consists of 13 residues. Looking up the rest from reference TRBV5-1 and TRBJ2-5 gives the full variable domain: KAGVTQTPRYLIKTRGQQVTLSCSPISGHRSVSWYQQTPGQGLQFLFEYFSETQRNKGNFPGRFSGRQFSNSRSEMNVSTLELGDSALYLCASSSWPRETQYFGPGTRLLVL.

This clone showed up just once. The genes are TRBV18 and TRBJ2-2, with a possible D match to TRBD2 (5 bases). The CDR3 extends over 13 amino acids. V lost 8 bases, J lost 4 bases, and 11 bases lay in between. In germline, CDR1 is KGHSH, CDR2 LQKENI. The CDR3 sequence: CASPVEGTGELFF. The CDR3 DNA reads as TGTGCCAGCCCGGTCGAGGGCACCGGGGAGCTGTTTTTT.

V usage is TRBV5-6 and J usage is TRBJ2-1; the match to TRBD2 covers 12 bases. J lost 6 bases, V lost 1 base, and 5 bases had no gene match. Looked up from germline, CDR1 is SGHDT and CDR2 is YYEEEE. The CDR3 runs 16 residues. The CDR3 DNA reads as TGTGCCAGCAGCTTGAAACTAGCGGGGGGAACCAATGAGCAGTTCTTC. Translating it yields CASSLKLAGGTNEQFF.

The chain combines TRBV20-1 with TRBJ2-3; D is unresolved. CDR3 size: 10 residues. Trimming took off 7 bases at V and 6 bases at J, with 8 bases between the two ends. The germline gives CDR1 DFQATT, CDR2 SNEGSKA (reference sequence). CDR3 region: CSVSSDTQYF. DNA for the CDR3: TGCAGTGTTTCTAGTGATACGCAGTATTTT.

This chain connects TRBV7-6 to TRBJ1-1; D may be TRBD1 (5 bases). The CDR3 is 14 residues long. Trimming shortened V by 3 bases and J by 2 bases, and 10 bases separated the two germline ends. The germline V gene encodes CDR1 SGHVS and CDR2 FNYEAQ. CDR3 sequence: CASSLEGPNTEAFF. For the CDR3, the DNA is TGTGCCAGCAGCTTGGAGGGGCCTAACACTGAAGCTTTCTTT.

This rearrangement joins TRBV5-1 to TRBJ1-4, with 7 bases fitting TRBD1. Unmatched junction bases numbered 8, after V lost 5 bases and J lost 7 bases. Germline lookup yields CDR1 SGHRS and CDR2 YFSETQ. The CDR3 sequence is 14 residues long. The chain's CDR3 is CASRAGTAAEKLFF. The DNA for the CDR3 is TGCGCCAGCAGGGCCGGGACAGCCGCTGAAAAACTGTTTTTT.

The chain couples TRBV19 to TRBJ2-1, with D unresolved. V dropped 0 bases and J dropped 3 bases, with 6 bases sitting between them. The CDR3 covers 14 residues. In germline, CDR1 is LNHDA, CDR2 SQIVND (reference sequence). CDR3: CASSIDRGYNEQFF. The CDR3, as DNA: TGTGCCAGTAGTATAGATCGAGGCTACAATGAGCAGTTCTTC.

The gene calls are TRBV20-1 and TRBJ2-7; D unresolved. Germline V gene data show CDR1 as DFQATT and CDR2 as SNEGSKA (reference sequence). The V and J ends lost 0 bases and 4 bases respectively, with 4 bases between them. The CDR3 runs 11 residues. The CDR3 spells CSARDLYEQYF. The DNA for the CDR3 is TGCAGTGCTAGAGATCTGTACGAGCAGTACTTC.

The CDR3 region has the DNA TGTGCCAGTAGGGGGGCTTTAGGGCAGCCCCAGCATTTT. It codes for CASRGALGQPQHF. The V and J genes are TRBV19 and TRBJ1-5, with D perhaps matching TRBD1 (6 bases). Germline loops: CDR1 LNHDA, CDR2 SQIVND (reference sequence). The V end was cut by 6 bases, the J end by 7 bases, with 13 bases between. The CDR3 is 13 residues long.

The rearrangement joins TRBV19 to TRBJ1-5; 7 bases agree with TRBD1. Germline assignment: CDR1 LNHDA and CDR2 SQIVND (reference sequence). This CDR3 comprises 17 residues. The J segment lost 1 base and the V segment lost 2 bases, leaving 8 bases of the junction unmatched. The CDR3 spells CASSILKGAQSNQPQHF. The CDR3 nucleotides are TGTGCCAGTAGTATATTGAAGGGGGCGCAAAGCAATCAGCCCCAGCATTTT.

This chain uses TRBV25-1 with TRBJ2-1; 7 bases fit TRBD2. Per the germline V gene, CDR1 is MGHDK and CDR2 is SYGVNS. The V gene end was trimmed by 3 bases and the J gene end by 4 bases; junction bases not matched to a gene: 6. The CDR3 sequence is 15 residues long. CDR3 coding DNA: TGTGCCAGCAGTGAGGGAGGGAGACGGTACAATGAGCAGTTCTTC. It translates to CASSEGGRRYNEQFF.

The genes are TRBV9 and TRBJ1-1; 7 bases fit TRBD1. With 3 bases clipped from V and 11 bases from J, the junction kept 19 bases outside the gene matches. Germline loops: CDR1 SGDLS, CDR2 YYNGEE. There are 16 residues in the CDR3. CDR3 protein: CASSARPTAGDSEAFF. As DNA, the CDR3 is TGTGCCAGCAGCGCTCGTCCCACTGCCGGGGACAGTGAGGCTTTCTTT.

The chain links TRBV5-1 to TRBJ1-5; D is undetermined. V lost 0 bases, J lost 9 bases, and 7 bases lay in between. Germline CDR1 reads SGHRS; CDR2 reads YFSETQ. This CDR3 contains 12 residues. The CDR3 DNA reads as TGCGCCAGCAGCTTGGGCGCATGGCCCCAGCATTTT. Amino acid sequence: CASSLGAWPQHF.

The rearrangement uses TRBV29-1 and TRBJ2-1, with 14 bases that match TRBD2. V lost 7 bases and J lost 7; bases outside the gene matches: 6. CDR3 size: 14 residues. Per germline, CDR1 SQVTM and CDR2 ANQGSEA. CDR3: CSATGLAGVNEQFF. CDR3 DNA sequence: TGCAGCGCCACGGGACTAGCGGGAGTGAATGAGCAGTTCTTC.

This rearrangement joins TRBV7-6 to TRBJ1-1, with a tentative D call TRBD1 (6 bases). Trimming pared 1 base from V and 3 bases from J, leaving 9 bases between. The CDR3 totals 14 residues. Per germline, CDR1 SGHVS and CDR2 FNYEAQ. The CDR3 DNA follows: TGTGCCAGCAGCTTAGGGGGGCGGGACACTGAAGCTTTCTTT. This codes for CASSLGGRDTEAFF. The whole variable domain, remainder taken from reference TRBV7-6 and TRBJ1-1, is GAGVSQSPRYKVTKRGQDVALRCDPISGHVSLYWYRQALGQGPEFLTYFNYEAQQDKSGLPNDRFSAERPEGSISTLTIQRTEQRDSAMYRCASSLGGRDTEAFFGQGTRLTVV.

The chain joins TRBV10-1 to TRBJ1-1; D gene ambiguous. Germline CDR1 and CDR2: WNHNN and SYGVQD (reference sequence). The V end was cut by 6 bases, the J end by 11 bases, with 13 bases between. The CDR3 loop spans 11 amino acids. Written as DNA, the CDR3 is TGCGCCAGCAGCTGCGCACTGGGCGCTTTCTTT. The encoded protein is CASSCALGAFF.

V gene TRBV7-2 combines with J gene TRBJ2-4; TRBD2 matches 7 bases. CDR3 length equals 17 residues. Per germline, CDR1 SGHTA and CDR2 FQGNSA. Germline trimming cut 1 base from V and 1 base from J; bases unmatched to any gene: 7. The CDR3 nucleotides are TGTGCCAGCAGCTTAGGGGGAGGGGCGCGGGCCAAAAACATTCAGTACTTC. Its translation is CASSLGGGARAKNIQYF.

The chain joins TRBV9 to TRBJ2-3, with a weak D call TRBD1 (5 bases). Germline V gives CDR1 SGDLS, CDR2 YYNGEE. Deletions cut 4 bases from V and 2 bases from J, with 17 bases between. This CDR3 has 16 amino acids. CDR3 in DNA: TGTGCCAGCAGCCCGTTTGGGGCCCTACTCACAGATACGCAGTATTTT. Its translation is CASSPFGALLTDTQYF.

The chain links TRBV27 to TRBJ2-7; TRBD2 matches 9 bases. The CDR3 spans 14 residues. J was trimmed by 1 base and V by 6 bases; bases with no gene match: 4. Germline lookup yields CDR1 MNHEY and CDR2 SMNVEV (reference sequence). Here the CDR3 reads CASSLAGISYEQYF. The CDR3 nucleotides read TGTGCCAGCAGCCTAGCGGGAATATCCTACGAGCAGTACTTC.

This sequence joins TRBV6-1 and TRBJ2-1; D is perhaps TRBD2 (5 bases). Between the trimmed V and J ends, which lost 11 bases and 0 bases, there was a span of 14 bases. The V gene's germline CDR1 is MNHNS and CDR2 SASEGT. CDR3 size: 14 residues. CDR3: CACELSGSYNEQFF. In nucleotides, the CDR3 is TGTGCCTGCGAACTAAGCGGCTCCTACAATGAGCAGTTCTTC.

V gene TRBV19 combines with J gene TRBJ2-3; no clear D. The CDR3 totals 15 residues. V lost 1 base and J 1 base, leaving 9 bases between the germline ends. The germline V gene encodes CDR1 LNHDA and CDR2 SQIVND (reference sequence). CDR3 sequence (DNA): TGTGCCAGTAGTATAGTTGAGGCGGGCACAGATACGCAGTATTTT. Its translation: CASSIVEAGTDTQYF.

A note on this clone: Germline is not matched at one junction end, which may reflect a read error. This sequence joins TRBV19 and TRBJ1-4; no clear D gene. The CDR3 extends over 11 amino acids. Germline assignment: CDR1 LNHDA and CDR2 SQIVND (reference sequence). CDR3 in amino acids: CASSSVAAWVF. For the CDR3, the DNA is TGTGCCAGTAGTTCAGTGGCGGCATGGGTTTTT.

The gene calls are TRBV5-1 and TRBJ2-3, with no clear D. Germline CDR1 SGHRS, CDR2 YFSETQ. The V gene lost 5 bases and the J gene lost 1 base, with 14 bases spanning the gap. The CDR3 runs 15 residues. The CDR3 sequence: CASSSDIQGTDTQYF. In DNA, the CDR3 is TGCGCCAGCAGTTCCGACATCCAAGGCACAGATACGCAGTATTTT.

The chain combines TRBV5-1 with TRBJ2-2, with TRBD1 matching over 9 bases. The CDR3 spans 18 residues. CDR1 is SGHRS and CDR2 is YFSETQ in the germline V gene. V lost 3 bases to trimming and J lost 3 bases; unmatched junction nucleotides: 12. CDR3 loop: CASSSGQGGPVDTGELFF. Written as DNA, the CDR3 is TGCGCCAGCAGCTCGGGACAGGGTGGGCCTGTGGACACCGGGGAGCTGTTTTTT.

The chain joins TRBV9 to TRBJ2-3, with D possibly being TRBD1 (5 bases). This CDR3 has 15 residues. CDR1 and CDR2 from the germline V gene are SGDLS and YYNGEE. The V and J ends lost 2 bases and 5 bases respectively, with 15 bases between them. The CDR3 protein is CASSVNIQGGDTQYF. Here the CDR3 DNA reads TGTGCCAGCAGCGTCAATATTCAGGGTGGAGATACGCAGTATTTT.

V and J are TRBV19 and TRBJ2-1, with D possibly matching TRBD1 (6 bases). With 2 bases removed from V and 6 bases from J, the gap between germline ends came to 14 bases. Germline lookup yields CDR1 LNHDA and CDR2 SQIVND (reference sequence). The length of the CDR3 is 15 residues. The DNA for the CDR3 is TGTGCCAGTAGTATAATCCCAGGGGAAGGCAATGAGCAGTTCTTC. This translates into CASSIIPGEGNEQFF.

The gene calls are TRBV2 and TRBJ2-1; D is unclear. The CDR3 runs 13 residues. The V and J ends lost 2 bases and 10 bases respectively, with 12 bases between them. Germline assignment: CDR1 SNHLY and CDR2 FYNNEI. The CDR3 sequence: CASSEQRAREQFF. CDR3 sequence (DNA): TGTGCCAGCAGTGAACAGCGAGCTCGAGAGCAGTTCTTC. Together with reference TRBV2 and TRBJ2-1, the CDR3 gives the full variable domain: EPEVTQTPSHQVTQMGQEVILRCVPISNHLYFYWYRQILGQKVEFLVSFYNNEISEKSEIFDDQFSVERPDGSNFTLKIRSTKLEDSAMYFCASSEQRAREQFFGPGTRLTVL.